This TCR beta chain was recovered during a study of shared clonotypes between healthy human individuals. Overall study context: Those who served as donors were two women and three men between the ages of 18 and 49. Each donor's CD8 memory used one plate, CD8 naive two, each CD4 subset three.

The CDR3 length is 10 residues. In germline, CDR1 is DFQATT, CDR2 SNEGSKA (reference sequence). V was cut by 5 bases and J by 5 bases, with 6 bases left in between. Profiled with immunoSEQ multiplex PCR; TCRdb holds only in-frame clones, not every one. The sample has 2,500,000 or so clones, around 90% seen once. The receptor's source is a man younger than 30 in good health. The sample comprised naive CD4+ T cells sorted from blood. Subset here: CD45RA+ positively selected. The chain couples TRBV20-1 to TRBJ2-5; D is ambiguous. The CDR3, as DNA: TGCAGTGCTCAAGACGAGACCCAGTACTTC. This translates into CSAQDETQYF.